The sequence of this TCR beta chain was determined in a study of technical replicates of blood from a few donors. The table came from immunoSEQ multiplex PCR; TCRdb's copy has only in-frame clones and leaves some out. Here the sample spans under 100,000 clones, around 96% being singletons. From germline, CDR1 is MNHEY and CDR2 SMNVEV (reference sequence). The CDR3 contains 15 residues. V gave up 1 base and J gave up 5 bases; unmatched junction bases: 5. This rearrangement joins TRBV27 to TRBJ2-7, with 10 bases identical to TRBD1. Input material: T cells isolated from PBMCs. The receptor's source is a human donor in good health. The CDR3 spells CASSLYGTGVHEQYF. CDR3 bases: TGTGCCAGCAGTTTATACGGGACAGGGGTCCACGAGCAGTACTTC.